The subject of this entry is one T cell receptor (beta chain). The CDR3 is 15 amino acids. The germline V and J ends were trimmed by 3 bases and 6 bases, with 16 bases remaining between them. The germline V gene has CDR1 SGHNT and CDR2 YYREEE (reference sequence). The record originates from a study of blood T cell repertoires in COVID-19. The assay was immunoSEQ multiplex PCR, and TCRdb's table has in-frame clones only and misses some. This table holds 150,000 or so clones, 75% to 90% found once. The gene calls are TRBV5-4 and TRBJ2-1, with D tentatively TRBD1 (8 bases). Sample: peripheral blood. This receptor was identified in a man aged 18-30 years with COVID-19, enrolled during active disease. DNA for the CDR3: TGTGCCAGCAGCTCGTCAGGGGGCGGGGGCAATGAGCAGTTCTTC. Translated: CASSSSGGGGNEQFF.